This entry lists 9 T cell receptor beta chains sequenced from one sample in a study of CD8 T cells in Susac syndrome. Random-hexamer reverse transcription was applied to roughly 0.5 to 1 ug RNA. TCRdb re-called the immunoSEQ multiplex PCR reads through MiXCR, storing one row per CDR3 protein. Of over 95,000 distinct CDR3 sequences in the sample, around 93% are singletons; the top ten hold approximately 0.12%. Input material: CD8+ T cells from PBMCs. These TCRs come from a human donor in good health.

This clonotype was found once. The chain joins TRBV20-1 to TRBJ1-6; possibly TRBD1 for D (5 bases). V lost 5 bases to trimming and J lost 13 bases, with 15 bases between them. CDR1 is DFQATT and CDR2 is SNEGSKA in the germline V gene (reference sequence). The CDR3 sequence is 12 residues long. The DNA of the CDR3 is TGCAGTGCTGGGGCCCCCTTGTTTCCCCTCCACTTT. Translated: CSAGAPLFPLHF.

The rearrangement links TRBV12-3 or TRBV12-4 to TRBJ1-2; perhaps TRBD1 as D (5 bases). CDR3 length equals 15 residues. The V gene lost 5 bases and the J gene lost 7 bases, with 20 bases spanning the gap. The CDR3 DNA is TGTGCCAGCAGTACCCGGGACCCACCGCATTTTGGCTACACCTTC. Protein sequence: CASSTRDPPHFGYTF.

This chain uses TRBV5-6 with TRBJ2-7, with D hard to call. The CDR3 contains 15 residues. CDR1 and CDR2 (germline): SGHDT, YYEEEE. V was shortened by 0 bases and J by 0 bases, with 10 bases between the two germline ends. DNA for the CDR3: TGTGCCAGCAGCTTGGGTGCAGCAAGCTCCTACGAGCAGTACTTC. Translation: CASSLGAASSYEQYF.

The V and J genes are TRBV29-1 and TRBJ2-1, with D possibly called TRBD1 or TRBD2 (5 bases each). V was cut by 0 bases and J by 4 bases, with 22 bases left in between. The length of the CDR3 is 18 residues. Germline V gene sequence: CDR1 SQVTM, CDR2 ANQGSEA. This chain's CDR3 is CSVEDRPRDRRSYNEQFF. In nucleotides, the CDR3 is TGCAGCGTTGAAGATCGACCCCGGGACCGTCGCTCGTACAATGAGCAGTTCTTC.

CDR3: CASGVKTEAFF. CDR3 DNA sequence: TGTGCCAGCGGGGTTAAAACTGAAGCTTTCTTT. The chain combines TRBV28 with TRBJ1-1; no firm D call. Trimming shortened V by 8 bases and J by 5 bases, and 9 bases separated the two germline ends. CDR3 length: 11 residues. The V gene's germline CDR1 is MDHEN and CDR2 SYDVKM. Full variable domain (outside the CDR3, taken from reference TRBV28 and TRBJ1-1): DVKVTQSSRYLVKRTGEKVFLECVQDMDHENMFWYRQDPGLGLRLIYFSYDVKMKEKGDIPEGYSVSREKKERFSLILESASTNQTSMYLCASGVKTEAFFGQGTRLTVV.

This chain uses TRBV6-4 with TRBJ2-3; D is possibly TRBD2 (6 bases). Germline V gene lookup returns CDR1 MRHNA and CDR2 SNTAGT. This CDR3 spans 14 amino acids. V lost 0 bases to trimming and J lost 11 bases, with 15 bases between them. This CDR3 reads CASSDSTVTGGQYF. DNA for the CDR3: TGTGCCAGCAGTGACTCGACCGTGACCGGGGGGCAGTATTTT.

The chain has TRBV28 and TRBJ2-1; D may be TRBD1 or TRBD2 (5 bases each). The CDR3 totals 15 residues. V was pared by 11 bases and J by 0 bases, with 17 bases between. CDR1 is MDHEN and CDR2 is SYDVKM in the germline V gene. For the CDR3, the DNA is TGTGCCGTCGGGCCTGGGGGAAGCTCCTACAATGAGCAGTTCTTC. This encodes CAVGPGGSSYNEQFF. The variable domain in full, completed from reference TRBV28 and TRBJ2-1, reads DVKVTQSSRYLVKRTGEKVFLECVQDMDHENMFWYRQDPGLGLRLIYFSYDVKMKEKGDIPEGYSVSREKKERFSLILESASTNQTSMYLCAVGPGGSSYNEQFFGPGTRLTVL.

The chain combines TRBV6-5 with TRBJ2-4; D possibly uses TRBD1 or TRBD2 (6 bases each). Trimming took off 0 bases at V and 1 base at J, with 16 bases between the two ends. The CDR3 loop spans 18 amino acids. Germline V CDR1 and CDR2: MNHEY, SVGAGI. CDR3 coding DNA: TGTGCCAGCAGTTACTCTTCTCGGGGGCCGGAGGCCAAAAACATTCAGTACTTC. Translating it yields CASSYSSRGPEAKNIQYF.

This chain's CDR3 is CASSVGPGYTVEQYF. CDR3 in DNA: TGTGCCAGCAGCGTAGGTCCAGGTTACACGGTCGAGCAGTACTTC. The chain couples TRBV9 to TRBJ2-7, with D uncertain. The CDR3 is made up of 15 amino acids. Per the germline V gene, CDR1 is SGDLS and CDR2 is YYNGEE. V lost 0 bases and J lost 6, with 16 bases in between.